What follows are 19 T cell receptor beta chains derived from one specimen sequenced in a study of T-cell memory formation after mild COVID-19. One entry per CDR3 protein results from TCRdb running MiXCR on the 5' RACE reads. The sample contains 170,000 or so distinct CDR3 sequences, around a fifth of which appear only once. The source material was PBMCs or a T cell subset sorted from them (not recorded which). Receptors were obtained from an adult woman who had mild COVID-19 (a few samples of this study predate the infection). Cell type and time point are not known.

The V call is TRBV5-1, the J call TRBJ1-2, with TRBD1 as a possible D gene (5 bases). Per the germline V gene, CDR1 is SGHRS and CDR2 is YFSETQ. The CDR3 contains 17 residues. V lost 0 bases and J 4 bases, leaving 19 bases between the germline ends. The DNA for the CDR3 is TGCGCCAGCAGCTTGGGATCCTACAGGCCCGGGGGCTATGGCTACACCTTC. Amino acid sequence: CASSLGSYRPGGYGYTF.

The genes are TRBV29-1 and TRBJ2-1; 14 bases align to TRBD2. The CDR3 runs 15 residues. Germline CDR1 is SQVTM and CDR2 is ANQGSEA. V lost 0 bases, J lost 9 bases, and 4 bases stayed unmatched. CDR3 region: CSVEDRLAGGGEQFF. The CDR3 DNA reads TGCAGCGTTGAAGATAGACTAGCGGGAGGGGGTGAGCAGTTCTTC.

The chain is built from TRBV11-3 and TRBJ2-1; D unclear. V was shortened by 4 bases and J by 3 bases, with 13 bases between the two germline ends. Germline loops: CDR1 SGHNT, CDR2 YENEEA. The CDR3 is 15 amino acids. Here the CDR3 DNA reads TGTGCCAGCAGCTCGTTCGACGGCGACTACAATGAGCAGTTCTTC. Translation gives CASSSFDGDYNEQFF.

This clonotype was counted a few times. The chain joins TRBV5-6 to TRBJ2-7; D gene unclear. This CDR3 has 14 amino acids. The germline V gene encodes CDR1 SGHDT and CDR2 YYEEEE. The germline V and J ends were trimmed by 3 bases and 0 bases, with 10 bases remaining between them. CDR3 DNA sequence: TGTGCCAGCAGCTACGAAGGGTTCTCCTACGAGCAGTACTTC. Its translation: CASSYEGFSYEQYF.

The rearrangement joins TRBV9 to TRBJ2-3; 9 bases agree with TRBD1. J lost 5 bases, V lost 4 bases, and 11 bases had no gene match. Germline CDR1 reads SGDLS; CDR2 reads YYNGEE. The length of the CDR3 is 16 residues. CDR3 sequence reads: CASSPVWDRVIDTQYF. For the CDR3, the DNA is TGTGCCAGCAGCCCGGTGTGGGACAGGGTGATAGATACGCAGTATTTT. Full variable domain (rest looked up from reference TRBV9 and TRBJ2-3): DSGVTQTPKHLITATGQRVTLRCSPRSGDLSVYWYQQSLDQGLQFLIQYYNGEERAKGNILERFSAQQFPDLHSELNLSSLELGDSALYFCASSPVWDRVIDTQYFGPGTRLTVL.

The chain joins TRBV4-3 to TRBJ2-3; D is perhaps TRBD2 (5 bases). The CDR3 runs to 15 residues. CDR1 is LGHNA, CDR2 YSLEER, per germline. V lost 6 bases and J lost 4, with 17 bases in between. The chain's CDR3 is CASSRDSPGADTQYF. In nucleotides, the CDR3 is TGCGCCAGCAGTCGTGACTCGCCCGGGGCAGATACGCAGTATTTT.

The chain has TRBV7-9 and TRBJ1-4; 7 bases fit TRBD1. Germline V gives CDR1 SEHNR, CDR2 FQNEAQ (reference sequence). V lost 4 bases to trimming and J lost 7 bases; unmatched junction nucleotides: 6. The CDR3 runs 14 residues. The CDR3: CASSSTGFREKLFF. The CDR3 region has the DNA TGTGCCAGCAGCTCGACAGGGTTTCGTGAAAAACTGTTTTTT.

The chain carries TRBV29-1 and TRBJ2-3; TRBD2 matches 11 bases. CDR1 is SQVTM and CDR2 is ANQGSEA in the germline V gene. The CDR3 is 19 residues long. Trimming cost V 0 bases and J 2 bases; bases outside gene matches: 13. CDR3: CSVEDRLPGLAVYTDTQYF. The CDR3 coding sequence is TGCAGCGTTGAAGATCGACTGCCGGGACTAGCGGTTTACACAGATACGCAGTATTTT.

The rearrangement uses TRBV24-1 and TRBJ1-5; D gene unclear. CDR1 is KGHDR and CDR2 is SFDVKD in the germline V gene. The CDR3 is made up of 15 amino acids. Between the trimmed V and J ends, which lost 3 bases and 5 bases, there was a span of 13 bases. This chain's CDR3 is CATSDRGQNHQPQHF. CDR3 DNA: TGTGCCACCAGTGATCGGGGTCAGAATCATCAGCCCCAGCATTTT.

The V gene is TRBV5-4, the J gene TRBJ2-5; D gene unclear. The CDR3 has 14 residues. CDR1 SGHNT and CDR2 YYREEE come from the germline V gene (reference sequence). V lost 0 bases, J lost 4 bases, and 10 bases lay in between. DNA of the CDR3: TGTGCCAGCAGCTTGGGGGTGGGCGGAGAGACCCAGTACTTC. Encoded protein: CASSLGVGGETQYF.

This clonotype was observed a handful of times. The chain combines TRBV18 with TRBJ2-5; a weak D match, TRBD2 (6 bases). V gave up 2 bases and J gave up 2 bases, with 9 bases separating them. The CDR3 totals 14 residues. CDR1 KGHSH and CDR2 LQKENI come from the germline V gene. The CDR3 DNA is TGTGCCAGCTCACCATTCGGGAGTCAAGAGACCCAGTACTTC. Protein: CASSPFGSQETQYF.

This clonotype showed up just a few times. The chain joins TRBV4-3 to TRBJ2-1; a possible D gene is TRBD1 (6 bases). V was clipped by 4 bases and J by 1 base, with 11 bases between them. Germline CDR1 and CDR2: LGHNA and YSLEER. The CDR3 extends over 15 amino acids. The CDR3 region is CASSLQDSSYNEQFF. As DNA, the CDR3 is TGCGCCAGCAGCCTACAGGACAGTTCCTACAATGAGCAGTTCTTC.

This clonotype was recorded a few times. The V call is TRBV15, the J call TRBJ2-1; D possibly corresponds to TRBD2 (7 bases). V gave up 0 bases and J gave up 9 bases, with 9 bases separating them. The CDR3 is 13 amino acids. In germline, CDR1 is LNHNV, CDR2 YYDKDF (reference sequence). The CDR3: CATSRDRGGEQFF. The DNA for the CDR3 is TGTGCCACCAGCAGAGATAGGGGGGGTGAGCAGTTCTTC.

The rearrangement uses TRBV30 and TRBJ2-2; D not certain. CDR3 length equals 12 residues. The V and J ends lost 5 bases and 4 bases respectively, with 8 bases between them. Germline V CDR1 and CDR2: GTSNPN, SVGIG (reference sequence). Written as DNA, the CDR3 is TGTGCCTGGGAGGATGGCACCGGGGAGCTGTTTTTT. Its translation: CAWEDGTGELFF.

A few counts support this clonotype. The chain combines TRBV7-3 with TRBJ2-1, with TRBD2 matching 10 bases. Germline-derived CDR1 and CDR2 are SGHTA and FQGTGA. CDR3 length equals 16 residues. J gave up 2 bases and V 5 bases, and 6 bases lay outside the gene matches. CDR3 DNA: TGTGCCAGCAGCCCCGTCACTAGCGGGGCCTACAATGAGCAGTTCTTC. It yields the protein CASSPVTSGAYNEQFF.

As to this clonotype: One end of the junction varies from germline; a read error may be responsible. The chain uses TRBV6-5 and TRBJ2-5; 9 bases align to TRBD2. From germline, CDR1 is MNHEY and CDR2 SVGAGI. The CDR3 consists of 14 residues. The CDR3 protein is CASRDRAGGETKYF. The DNA for the CDR3 is TGTGCCAGCAGAGACAGGGCGGGAGGGGAGACCAAGTACTTC.

The rearrangement joins TRBV20-1 to TRBJ2-4; no definite D call. Trimming cost V 1 base and J 6 bases, with 10 bases left between them. The V gene's germline CDR1 is DFQATT and CDR2 SNEGSKA (reference sequence). This CDR3 has 13 amino acids. This chain's CDR3 is CSARALEVNIQYF. CDR3 nucleotide sequence: TGCAGTGCTAGAGCCTTAGAAGTAAACATTCAGTACTTC.

This clonotype turned up a few times. The CDR3 nucleotides read TGTGCCCCCCACCCAAGGGGCACCGGGGAGCTGTTTTTT. Translation gives CAPHPRGTGELFF. V usage is TRBV7-8 and J usage is TRBJ2-2; perhaps TRBD1 as D (5 bases). This CDR3 has 13 amino acids. Trimming took off 11 bases at V and 4 bases at J, with 14 bases between the two ends. Germline-derived CDR1 and CDR2 are SGHVS and FQNEAQ.

This clonotype has a handful of counts. The rearrangement links TRBV6-6 to TRBJ2-5; D possibly corresponds to TRBD1 (5 bases). The V end lost 0 bases, the J end lost 5 bases, and 10 bases lay between the germline ends. The CDR3 extends over 14 amino acids. Per germline, CDR1 MNHNY and CDR2 SVGAGI (reference sequence). The CDR3 is CASSYSGAGETQYF. CDR3 nucleotide sequence: TGTGCCAGCAGTTACTCAGGGGCCGGGGAGACCCAGTACTTC.